The 25 T cell receptor beta chains below all came from one sample that was sequenced in a study of Graves' ophthalmopathy and Graves' hyperthyroidism. The authors amplified TCR beta CDR3 regions from RNA transcripts. An initial RT-PCR round employing HTBI primers preceded a second-round multiplex PCR. TCRdb passed the multiplex PCR reads through MiXCR, listing each CDR3 protein once. This sample yields approximately 700,000 distinct CDR3 sequences, of which about 41% are seen a single time; over 2.5% belongs to the top ten. The sequencing input was peripheral blood. All receptors come from an adult man with Graves' ophthalmopathy.

This chain links TRBV15 with TRBJ1-5; 8 bases map to TRBD1. Trimming cost V 5 bases and J 11 bases; bases outside gene matches: 11. CDR3 size: 14 residues. Germline CDR1 LNHNV, CDR2 YYDKDF (reference sequence). The CDR3 DNA follows: TGTGCCACCAGCTTTCGAACAGGGGGAGAGACCCAGCATTTT. Protein: CATSFRTGGETQHF.

Comment on this clonotype: The junction differs from germline at one of its ends, possibly a read error. The rearrangement joins TRBV7-8 to TRBJ2-7; D remains ambiguous. CDR1 SGHVS and CDR2 FQNEAQ come from the germline V gene. The CDR3 length is 14 residues. The CDR3 sequence is CASSQDRQIYGQYF. DNA for the CDR3: TGCGCCAGCAGCCAAGATCGGCAGATATACGGGCAGTACTTC.

This clonotype was counted once. The chain links TRBV6-5 to TRBJ1-2; tentatively, D is TRBD1 (5 bases). This CDR3 is built from 13 residues. CDR1 is MNHEY, CDR2 SVGAGI, per germline. Deletions cut 6 bases from V and 4 bases from J, with 12 bases between. Here the CDR3 reads CASSQGRLYGYTF. CDR3 in DNA: TGTGCCAGCAGCCAGGGACGCCTCTATGGCTACACCTTC.

This clonotype came up a few times. This rearrangement joins TRBV5-1 to TRBJ2-6, with a possible D match to TRBD2 (6 bases). V lost 5 bases and J lost 1, with 22 bases in between. CDR3 length: 19 residues. CDR1 and CDR2 (germline): SGHRS, YFSETQ. The CDR3 region is CASRPVPGGSKSGANVLTF. The CDR3 DNA is TGCGCCAGCAGGCCGGTCCCCGGGGGTAGTAAATCTGGGGCCAACGTCCTGACTTTC.

This clonotype appeared many times. The chain recombines TRBV10-2 with TRBJ2-7; TRBD1 is a possible D gene (6 bases). Germline V gene data show CDR1 as WSHSY and CDR2 as SAAADI. V was trimmed by 8 bases and J by 0 bases, leaving 8 bases between them. CDR3 length: 12 amino acids. CDR3 protein: CASGDNSYEQYF. Written as DNA, the CDR3 is TGCGCCAGCGGGGACAACTCCTACGAGCAGTACTTC.

V usage is TRBV29-1 and J usage is TRBJ1-2; the D gene is possibly TRBD1 (5 bases). Germline V gives CDR1 SQVTM, CDR2 ANQGSEA. CDR3 length: 11 residues. Trimming pared 7 bases from V and 3 bases from J, leaving 9 bases between. The CDR3 region has the DNA TGCAGCGGTGACAGACACTATGGCTACACCTTC. Encoded protein: CSGDRHYGYTF.

Note on this clonotype: One junction end does not reproduce the germline sequence, and a read error may be involved. The chain uses TRBV20-1 and TRBJ1-3, with 9 positions matching TRBD1. Germline CDR1 reads DFQATT; CDR2 reads SNEGSKA (reference sequence). The length of the CDR3 is 15 residues. The CDR3 DNA is TGCAGTGCTAGAGAAGAACAGGGGGCTGGAAGCACCATATATTTT. Translating it yields CSAREEQGAGSTIYF.

The chain's CDR3 is CASSWTADYEQYF. The CDR3 nucleotides read TGTGCCAGCAGTTGGACAGCTGACTACGAGCAGTACTTC. The chain uses TRBV11-2 and TRBJ2-7; tentative D call: TRBD1 (6 bases). Trimming stripped 6 bases from V and 3 bases from J, with 12 bases between. This CDR3 contains 13 residues. Germline V gene data show CDR1 as SGHAT and CDR2 as FQNNGV. The full variable domain, its missing parts supplied by reference TRBV11-2 and TRBJ2-7, is EAGVAQSPRYKIIEKRQSVAFWCNPISGHATLYWYQQILGQGPKLLIQFQNNGVVDDSQLPKDRFSAERLKGVDSTLKIQPAKLEDSAVYLCASSWTADYEQYFGPGTRLTVT.

CDR3 sequence: CSNPTRTTNTEAFF. The CDR3 bases are TGCAGCAACCCGACACGGACAACGAACACTGAAGCTTTCTTT. V gene TRBV29-1 combines with J gene TRBJ1-1, with D perhaps matching TRBD1 (5 bases). Trimming stripped 8 bases from V and 1 base from J, with 17 bases between. The CDR3 is made up of 14 amino acids. Germline CDR1 SQVTM, CDR2 ANQGSEA.

This clonotype came up many times. The chain has TRBV20-1 and TRBJ1-2; D call uncertain. Germline V CDR1 and CDR2: DFQATT, SNEGSKA (reference sequence). The length of the CDR3 is 14 residues. With 3 bases removed from V and 8 bases from J, the gap between germline ends came to 19 bases. The CDR3 DNA sequence: TGCAGTGCTAGTCAGCGCAGGACGGGGTCCGGCTACACCTTC. Its protein is CSASQRRTGSGYTF.

In DNA, the CDR3 is TGTGCCCCCCGCGGGACGGCTCAAGGCGAGCAGTACTTC. Translation gives CAPRGTAQGEQYF. The chain joins TRBV10-3 to TRBJ2-7, with D perhaps matching TRBD2 (6 bases). V gave up 11 bases and J gave up 6 bases, with 20 bases separating them. CDR3 length: 13 residues. From germline, CDR1 is ENHRY and CDR2 SYGVKD.

This clonotype was seen many times. The V call is TRBV20-1, the J call TRBJ1-2; D is unresolved. The CDR3 covers 12 residues. The V end was cut by 5 bases, the J end by 3 bases, with 10 bases between. Germline CDR1 reads DFQATT; CDR2 reads SNEGSKA (reference sequence). The CDR3: CSASTVDYGYTF. The CDR3 DNA reads as TGCAGTGCTTCTACAGTGGACTATGGCTACACCTTC.

The chain uses TRBV7-9 and TRBJ2-2; 9 bases match TRBD2. The CDR3 loop spans 16 amino acids. Germline V gene lookup returns CDR1 SEHNR and CDR2 FQNEAQ (reference sequence). V was clipped by 5 bases and J by 2 bases; unmatched bases: 6. DNA of the CDR3: TGTGCCAGCAGCCGAAGCGGGGGGCAAAACACCGGGGAGCTGTTTTTT. Amino acids: CASSRSGGQNTGELFF.

The genes are TRBV2 and TRBJ1-5; the match to TRBD1 covers 7 bases. The CDR3 has 16 residues. CDR1 and CDR2 (germline): SNHLY, FYNNEI. V lost 4 bases to trimming and J lost 0 bases; unmatched junction nucleotides: 6. The CDR3 DNA reads TGTGCCAGCAGTGCCAGGACAGGTTATAGCAATCAGCCCCAGCATTTT. This encodes CASSARTGYSNQPQHF.

In this sample, this clonotype turned up many times. The rearrangement joins TRBV7-9 to TRBJ1-5; the D gene is possibly TRBD1 (5 bases). V lost 1 base, J lost 4 bases, and 5 bases lay in between. Per the germline V gene, CDR1 is SEHNR and CDR2 is FQNEAQ (reference sequence). This CDR3 is built from 13 residues. The CDR3 loop reads CASSLGQNQPQHF. In DNA, the CDR3 is TGTGCCAGCAGCTTAGGACAGAATCAGCCCCAGCATTTT.

CDR3 coding DNA: TGTGCCAGCTCCAACAGGACTTTTAATTCACCCCTCCACTTT. Encoded protein: CASSNRTFNSPLHF. The rearrangement joins TRBV25-1 to TRBJ1-6, with D possibly matching TRBD1 (5 bases). Trimming removed 8 bases at V and 6 bases at J, with 14 bases between. Germline CDR1 reads MGHDK; CDR2 reads SYGVNS. The CDR3 extends over 14 amino acids. The whole variable domain, filled in from reference TRBV25-1 and TRBJ1-6, reads EADIYQTPRYLVIGTGKKITLECSQTMGHDKMYWYQQDPGMELHLIHYSYGVNSTEKGDLSSESTVSRIRTEHFPLTLESARPSHTSQYLCASSNRTFNSPLHFGNGTRLTVT.

Note on this clonotype: Since a much larger clone is just one base distant, this may be a read error. Here the CDR3 DNA reads TGTGCCAGCAGTCCCTCGACAGGGGTCTGTGGCTACACCTTC. Its translation is CASSPSTGVCGYTF. The chain employs TRBV28 and TRBJ1-2; TRBD1 aligns across 8 bases. The CDR3 contains 14 residues. J was trimmed by 7 bases and V by 5 bases; bases with no gene match: 9. CDR1 is MDHEN, CDR2 SYDVKM, per germline.

Concerning this clonotype itself: This may arise from a read error, as a much more abundant clone is one base away. The gene calls are TRBV2 and TRBJ1-1; 10 bases match TRBD1. The CDR3 covers 15 residues. The germline CDR1 and CDR2 sequences are SNHLY and FYNNEI. In DNA form, the CDR3 reads TGTGCCGGCAGTGAAGAGGGACAGGGGCACACTGAAGCTTTCTTT. Protein sequence: CAGSEEGQGHTEAFF.

This clonotype showed up just once. V usage is TRBV10-3 and J usage is TRBJ1-2; perhaps TRBD1 as D (6 bases). V was shortened by 4 bases and J by 3 bases, with 12 bases between the two germline ends. The CDR3 spans 14 residues. The V gene's germline CDR1 is ENHRY and CDR2 SYGVKD. Here the CDR3 DNA reads TGTGCCATCAGTGGAAACAGGGAACACTATGGCTACACCTTC. Its translation is CAISGNREHYGYTF.

This clonotype was observed at least ten times. The chain is built from TRBV20-1 and TRBJ1-5; tentative D call: TRBD1 (5 bases). The CDR3 loop spans 15 amino acids. Germline CDR1 reads DFQATT; CDR2 reads SNEGSKA (reference sequence). V lost 3 bases and J 3 bases, leaving 15 bases between the germline ends. The CDR3 region has the DNA TGCAGTGCTAGCGTTGGGCAGGGAATCAATCAGCCCCAGCATTTT. Its translation: CSASVGQGINQPQHF.

This clonotype was observed once. The genes are TRBV12-3 or TRBV12-4 and TRBJ2-1; 12 bases agree with TRBD2. This CDR3 contains 14 residues. The J segment lost 9 bases and the V segment lost 6 bases, leaving 6 bases of the junction unmatched. The CDR3 DNA sequence: TGTGCCAGCAGACATCTAGCGGGGGGGGTTGAGCAGTTCTTC. It is translated as CASRHLAGGVEQFF.

This clonotype was picked up many times. The V gene is TRBV11-3, the J gene TRBJ1-4; weak D call: TRBD1 (5 bases). V dropped 3 bases and J dropped 7 bases, with 9 bases sitting between them. Per the germline V gene, CDR1 is SGHNT and CDR2 is YENEEA. The CDR3 contains 13 residues. The CDR3 region has the DNA TGTGCCAGCAGCTTCCAGGGCGGTGAAAAACTGTTTTTT. Its translation: CASSFQGGEKLFF.

A word on this clonotype: One junction end does not reproduce the germline sequence, and a read error may be involved. This chain uses TRBV4-1 with TRBJ2-5, with 7 bases fitting TRBD1. In germline, CDR1 is MGHRA, CDR2 YSYEKL. This CDR3 has 14 amino acids. The CDR3: CASSQTGVEETQDF. In DNA, the CDR3 is TGCGCCAGCAGTCAAACAGGGGTGGAGGAGACCCAGGACTTC.

Remarks on this clonotype: One end of the junction is discordant with germline, which a read error may explain. The genes are TRBV10-3 and TRBJ1-5, with 8 nucleotides matching TRBD1. This CDR3 has 15 residues. CDR1 is ENHRY, CDR2 SYGVKD, per germline. CDR3 region: CASSYSTGARQPQHF. Written as DNA, the CDR3 is TGTGCCAGCAGTTACTCGACAGGGGCCCGTCAGCCCCAGCATTTT.

This clonotype was seen at least ten times. This chain connects TRBV13 to TRBJ1-4; D gene unclear. Trimming took 5 bases from V and 5 from J, leaving 12 bases between them. This CDR3 contains 14 residues. Germline loops: CDR1 PRHDT, CDR2 FYEKMQ (reference sequence). As DNA, the CDR3 is TGTGCCAGCAGCCTAGCGGGAAGAAATGAAAAACTGTTTTTT. Translation gives CASSLAGRNEKLFF.